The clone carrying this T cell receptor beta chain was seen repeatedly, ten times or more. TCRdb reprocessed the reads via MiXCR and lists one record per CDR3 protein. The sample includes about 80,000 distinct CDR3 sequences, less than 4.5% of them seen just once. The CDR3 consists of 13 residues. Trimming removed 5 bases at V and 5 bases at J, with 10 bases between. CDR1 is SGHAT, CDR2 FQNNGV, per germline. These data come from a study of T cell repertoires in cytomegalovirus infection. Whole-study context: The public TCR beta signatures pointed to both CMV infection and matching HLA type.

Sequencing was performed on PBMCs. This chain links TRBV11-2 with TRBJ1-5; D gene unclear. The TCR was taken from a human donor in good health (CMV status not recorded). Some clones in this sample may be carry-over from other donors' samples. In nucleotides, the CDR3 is TGTGCCAGCAGCGTCGGCCTTGATCAGCCCCAGCATTTT. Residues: CASSVGLDQPQHF.